This T cell receptor beta chain came from a study of shared clonotypes between healthy human individuals. Clones were sequenced by immunoSEQ multiplex PCR, and TCRdb holds only the in-frame ones, with some missing. The sample records about 490,000 clones, 60% to 85% being singletons. There are 13 residues in the CDR3. The receptor was derived from a woman aged 40-49 years in good health. Some clones in this sample may be carry-over from other donors' samples. The gene calls are TRBV21-1 and TRBJ2-3; TRBD2 is the table's D call, not checked against the DNA. TRBV21-1 is reported as a pseudogene. Sequencing was carried out using PBMCs. CDR3 sequence (DNA): TGTGCCAGCAGCAAAGGTCTCGGGGATACGCAGTATTTT. Residues: CASSKGLGDTQYF.